This is a list of T cell receptor beta chains from one sample in a study of T cells in Graves' hyperthyroidism and ophthalmopathy. TCRdb re-derived calls from the multiplex PCR reads in MiXCR, one entry per CDR3 protein. Here the sample spans tens of thousands of distinct CDR3 sequences, roughly 50% being singletons. Sequenced: blood. These TCRs come from a woman aged 60-75 years with Graves' ophthalmopathy. Both conserved end residues are part of each CDR3. D genes are given only for firm matches. Clone size is given for some rows only: seen once, a few or many times, or a class if the clone is expanded.

V,J,D,size,CDR3,DNA
TRBV20-1,TRBJ2-5,TRBD2,many,CSARPLSPLAGGIETQYF,TGCAGTGCTAGGCCCCTCTCTCCTCTAGCGGGAGGCATCGAGACCCAGTACTTC
TRBV9,TRBJ2-3,.,.,CASSVGWGEGGTGSTDTQYF,TGTGCCAGCAGCGTAGGTTGGGGGGAGGGGGGCACGGGGAGCACAGATACGCAGTATTTT
TRBV7-3,TRBJ2-1,TRBD2,.,CASSIVAGSNEQFF,TGTGCCAGCAGCATCGTAGCGGGGAGCAATGAGCAGTTCTTC
TRBV5-5,TRBJ1-2,.,.,CASSLAWGGEGGYTF,TGTGCCAGCAGCTTGGCCTGGGGAGGGGAGGGTGGCTACACCTTC
TRBV7-2,TRBJ1-4,.,.,CASSLQIGANEKLFF,TGTGCCAGCAGCTTACAAATTGGGGCAAATGAAAAACTGTTTTTT
TRBV4-3,TRBJ1-2,TRBD1,.,CASSPGQGNLGYGYTF,TGCGCCAGCAGCCCGGGACAGGGAAACCTAGGGTATGGCTACACCTTC
TRBV12-3/TRBV12-4,TRBJ1-2,.,many,CASNYHGGGNYGYTF,TGTGCCAGCAATTATCACGGGGGGGGGAACTATGGCTACACCTTC
TRBV20-1,TRBJ2-1,TRBD2,.,CSAKGLAGQWQFF,TGCAGTGCTAAGGGACTAGCGGGACAGTGGCAGTTCTTC
TRBV29-1,TRBJ2-1,TRBD2,many,CSVEGRLAEHNEQFF,TGCAGCGTTGAAGGGCGACTAGCGGAACACAATGAGCAGTTCTTC
TRBV6-4,TRBJ2-3,TRBD1,many,CASSDSQGADTQYF,TGTGCCAGCAGTGACTCACAGGGGGCAGATACGCAGTATTTT
TRBV7-2,TRBJ2-3,.,.,CASSPKRTQYF,TGTGCCAGCAGCCCGAAGAGGACGCAGTATTTC
TRBV5-4,TRBJ1-4,.,.,CASSLRTDEKLFF,TGTGCCAGCAGCCTGCGGACAGATGAAAAACTGTTTTTT
TRBV20-1,TRBJ1-1,TRBD1,.,CSAETGQGLGRAFF,TGCAGTGCGGAGACGGGACAGGGTTTGGGAAGGGCTTTCTTT
TRBV2,TRBJ1-1,.,.,CASRGVTLDAEAFF,TGTGCCAGCAGGGGCGTCACCCTTGACGCTGAAGCTTTCTTT
TRBV4-2,TRBJ1-4,.,.,CASSQESLNEKLFF,TGTGCCAGCAGCCAAGAGTCTCTAAATGAAAAACTGTTTTTT
TRBV5-1,TRBJ2-5,TRBD2,many,CASSFSTSGEETQYF,TGCGCCAGCAGCTTTTCGACTAGCGGGGAAGAGACCCAGTACTTC
TRBV5-6,TRBJ2-7,TRBD1,once,CASTFRDSYEQYF,TGTGCCAGCACCTTTCGGGACAGCTACGAGCAGTACTTC
TRBV7-2,TRBJ2-2,TRBD1,.,CASSLLRTGATGELFF,TGTGCCAGCAGCTTATTGAGGACAGGGGCAACCGGGGAGCTGTTTTTT
TRBV15,TRBJ2-1,TRBD1,medium-sized,CATSRDRGQGARNEQFF,TGTGCCACCAGCAGAGATCGGGGACAGGGGGCGAGGAATGAGCAGTTCTTC
TRBV7-9,TRBJ2-3,TRBD2,many,CASSYTSGGTDTQYF,TGTGCCAGCAGCTACACTAGCGGGGGCACAGATACGCAGTATTTT
TRBV10-3,TRBJ1-5,.,.,CAISVDRGQPQHF,TGTGCCATCAGTGTCGACCGGGGTCAGCCCCAGCATTTT
TRBV6-2/TRBV6-3,TRBJ2-7,TRBD1,.,CASSKGQGVYEQYF,TGTGCCAGCAGTAAGGGACAGGGGGTGTACGAGCAGTACTTC
TRBV20-1,TRBJ2-7,TRBD2,once,CSAAAQVGTSSYEQYF,TGCAGTGCTGCTGCCCAGGTCGGGACTAGCTCCTACGAGCAGTACTTC
TRBV10-3,TRBJ1-5,.,.,CAISAEGGNQPQHF,TGTGCCATCAGTGCGGAGGGTGGCAATCAGCCCCAGCATTTT
TRBV28,TRBJ1-2,.,.,CASSGGLYGHTF,TGTGCCAGTAGTGGTGGCCTCTATGGCCACACCTTC
TRBV15,TRBJ1-4,TRBD1,.,CATRGAGGFSGAGWDEKLFF,TGTGCCACCCGGGGGGCAGGGGGCTTTTCCGGGGCGGGTTGGGATGAAAAACTGTTTTTT
TRBV7-9,TRBJ2-7,TRBD1,.,CASSLGVTGYDYEQYF,TGTGCCAGCAGCTTGGGGGTGACAGGGTATGACTACGAGCAGTACTTC
TRBV5-4,TRBJ1-1,.,.,CASSLGGGDEAFF,TGTGCCAGCAGCTTGGGTGGGGGCGATGAAGCTTTCTTT
TRBV20-1,TRBJ2-6,.,.,CSAGLVLTF,TGCAGTGCCGGATTGGTCCTGACTTTC
TRBV15,TRBJ1-5,.,.,CATSPDRNQPQHF,TGTGCCACCAGCCCAGATAGGAATCAGCCCCAGCATTTT
TRBV3-1,TRBJ2-5,.,.,CASSFGQVGGETQYF,TGTGCCAGCAGCTTCGGACAGGTCGGGGGGGAGACCCAGTACTTC
TRBV3-1,TRBJ1-2,TRBD1,many,CASSQGNRGYGYTF,TGTGCCAGCAGCCAAGGGAACAGGGGCTATGGCTACACCTTC
TRBV7-9,TRBJ2-5,TRBD2,many,CASSERTSAETQYF,TGTGCCAGCAGCGAGAGGACTAGCGCAGAGACCCAGTACTTC
TRBV28,TRBJ2-2,.,once,CASSLEQAVNTGELFF,TGTGCCAGCAGTCTCGAACAGGCGGTGAACACCGGGGAGCTGTTTTTT
TRBV19,TRBJ2-7,.,medium-sized,CASSWGYEQYF,TGTGCCAGTAGTTGGGGCTACGAGCAGTACTTC
TRBV20-1,TRBJ1-1,.,many,CSARESQGTEAFF,TGCAGTGCTAGAGAGTCACAGGGCACTGAAGCTTTCTTT
TRBV20-1,TRBJ1-2,TRBD1,.,CSAKSGGGGYTF,TGCAGTGCTAAGTCAGGGGGCGGAGGCTACACCTTC
TRBV19,TRBJ2-2,.,.,CASSIPGTERELFF,TGTGCCAGTAGTATCCCCGGTACCGAGAGGGAGCTGTTTTTT
TRBV19,TRBJ1-1,TRBD1,many,CASSLHHAGGAGTEAFF,TGTGCCAGTAGTCTTCACCATGCAGGGGGCGCCGGCACTGAAGCTTTCTTT
TRBV19,TRBJ1-1,.,.,CASSTLTFRGSVGTEAFF,TGTGCCAGTAGTACCCTGACGTTTAGAGGGTCCGTGGGCACTGAAGCTTTCTTT
TRBV6-5,TRBJ1-6,.,.,CASSYSNSPLHF,TGTGCCAGCAGTTACTCTAATTCACCCCTCCACTTT
TRBV6-4,TRBJ1-1,.,.,CASSEGGVIGEAFF,TGTGCCAGCAGTGAAGGCGGGGTGATCGGTGAAGCTTTCTTT
TRBV4-3,TRBJ2-2,TRBD2,many,CASSQDRWAGRANTGELFF,TGCGCCAGCAGCCAAGATCGGTGGGCAGGGAGGGCGAACACCGGGGAGCTGTTTTTT
TRBV10-1,TRBJ2-1,.,many,CASSGSTNNEQLF,TGCGCCAGCAGTGGGTCAACTAACAATGAGCAGCTCTTC
TRBV9,TRBJ1-2,.,.,CDTPQPGGYTF,TGTGATACCCCCCAACCGGGGGGCTACACCTTC
TRBV7-2,TRBJ2-7,.,.,CASSLYQESYEQYF,TGTGCCAGCAGCCTATACCAGGAATCCTACGAGCAGTACTTC
TRBV28,TRBJ1-6,.,.,CASRTADNSPLHF,TGTGCCAGCAGGACAGCTGATAATTCACCCCTCCACTTT
TRBV20-1,TRBJ2-2,.,many,CSARDLQGGRLANTGELFF,TGCAGTGCTAGAGATTTGCAGGGGGGGAGGCTAGCCAACACCGGGGAGCTGTTTTTT
TRBV7-9,TRBJ2-5,TRBD2,many,CASSLVSGVETQYF,TGTGCCAGCAGCTTAGTTAGCGGGGTAGAGACCCAGTACTTC
TRBV9,TRBJ1-1,.,.,CASSVQGPGSTEAFF,TGTGCCAGCAGCGTACAGGGGCCGGGGAGCACTGAAGCTTTCTTT
TRBV2,TRBJ2-5,.,many,CASSTDSPRETQYF,TGTGCCAGCAGCACCGACAGCCCTAGGGAGACCCAGTACTTC
TRBV20-1,TRBJ1-2,TRBD1,many,CSAREPGQGSHTF,TGCAGTGCTAGAGAACCGGGACAGGGGAGTCACACCTTC